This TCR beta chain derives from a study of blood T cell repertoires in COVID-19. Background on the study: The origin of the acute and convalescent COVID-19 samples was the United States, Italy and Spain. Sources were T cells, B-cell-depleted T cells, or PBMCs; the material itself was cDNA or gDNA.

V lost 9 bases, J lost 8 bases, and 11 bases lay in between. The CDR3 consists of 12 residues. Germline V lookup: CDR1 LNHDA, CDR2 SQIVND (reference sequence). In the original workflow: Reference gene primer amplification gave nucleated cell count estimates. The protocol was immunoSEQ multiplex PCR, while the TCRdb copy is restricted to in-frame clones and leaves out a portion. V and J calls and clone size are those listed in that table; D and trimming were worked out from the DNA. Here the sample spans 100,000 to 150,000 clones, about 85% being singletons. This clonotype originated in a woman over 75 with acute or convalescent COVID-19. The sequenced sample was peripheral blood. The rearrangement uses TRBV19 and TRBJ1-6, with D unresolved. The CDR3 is CASRVRDSPLHF. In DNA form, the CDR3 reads TGTGCCAGCCGAGTTCGGGATTCACCCCTCCACTTT.